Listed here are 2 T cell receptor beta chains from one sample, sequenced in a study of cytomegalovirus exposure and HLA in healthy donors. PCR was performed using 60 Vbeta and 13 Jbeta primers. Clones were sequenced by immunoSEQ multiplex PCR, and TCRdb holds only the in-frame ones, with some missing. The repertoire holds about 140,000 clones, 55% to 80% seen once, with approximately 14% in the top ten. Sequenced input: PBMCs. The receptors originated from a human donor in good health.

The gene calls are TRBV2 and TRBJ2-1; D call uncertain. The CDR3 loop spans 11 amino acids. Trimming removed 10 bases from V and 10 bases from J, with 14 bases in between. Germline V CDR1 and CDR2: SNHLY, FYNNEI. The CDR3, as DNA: TGTGCCACCAGACTTAGAAAAGAGCAGTTCTTC. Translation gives CATRLRKEQFF.

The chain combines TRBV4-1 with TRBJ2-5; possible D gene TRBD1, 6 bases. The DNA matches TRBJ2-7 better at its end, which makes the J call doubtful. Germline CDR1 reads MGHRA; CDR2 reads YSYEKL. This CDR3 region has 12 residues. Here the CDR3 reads CTLQGFEYEQYF. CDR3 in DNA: TGCACCCTACAGGGATTTGAGTACGAGCAGTACTTC.